A selection of T cell receptor beta chains follows, all from one sample in a study of cytomegalovirus exposure and HLA in healthy donors. Sequencing was performed with immunoSEQ multiplex PCR; in TCRdb, only in-frame clones are kept and a portion is missing. The specimen's table records 150,000 to 200,000 clones. Sequencing was carried out using PBMCs. The receptors originated from a man younger than 40 in good health and CMV-seronegative. CDR3s include the opening cysteine and the closing phenylalanine or tryptophan. Each record gives: J gene, V gene, D gene, CDR3 protein, CDR3 DNA. A D gene is named only where the DNA matches it firmly.

TRBJ1-5 | TRBV6-1 | TRBD1 | CASRGTVLSNQPQHF | TGTGCCAGCCGAGGGACAGTACTTAGCAATCAGCCCCAGCATTTT
TRBJ2-7 | TRBV5-6 | TRBD2 | CASSLETSGLTPYEQYF | TGTGCCAGCAGCTTGGAGACTAGCGGGCTGACTCCCTACGAGCAGTACTTC
TRBJ1-1 | TRBV7-9 | . | CASSLSAGLSTEAFF | TGTGCCAGCAGCTTATCAGCGGGGCTGAGCACTGAAGCTTTCTTT
TRBJ1-1 | TRBV7-9 | TRBD1 | CASSSPQGANTEAFF | TGTGCCAGCAGCTCGCCACAGGGGGCCAACACTGAAGCTTTCTTT
TRBJ1-5 | TRBV21-1 | . | CASSPRTDATSNQPQHF | TGTGCCAGCAGCCCTCGGACTGACGCTACTAGCAATCAGCCCCAGCATTTT
TRBJ1-5 | TRBV13 | . | CASSTMSGNQPQHF | TGTGCCAGCAGCACGATGAGTGGCAATCAGCCCCAGCATTTT
TRBJ2-1 | TRBV6-1 | . | CASSDLGNEQFF | TGTGCCAGCAGTGACCTAGGAAATGAGCAGTTCTTC
TRBJ1-2 | TRBV5-1 | TRBD1 | CASSDGQGSAGYTF | TGCGCCAGCAGCGACGGACAGGGGTCTGCCGGCTACACCTTC
TRBJ1-6 | TRBV5-6 | . | CASSGNRASSYNSPLHF | TGTGCCAGCAGCGGGAACAGGGCGAGCTCCTATAATTCACCCCTCCACTTT
TRBJ1-2 | TRBV27 | TRBD1 | CASNAGGDPNYGYTF | TGTGCCAGCAATGCAGGGGGCGACCCTAACTATGGCTACACCTTC
TRBJ2-3 | TRBV11-2 | . | CASSGERVLDTQYF | TGTGCCAGCAGCGGCGAGAGGGTTTTAGATACGCAGTATTTT
TRBJ1-5 | TRBV19 | . | CASSATQRYSNQPQHF | TGTGCCAGTAGTGCGACTCAGAGATATAGCAATCAGCCCCAGCATTTT
TRBJ2-1 | TRBV10-1 | . | CASSESTPVEQFF | TGCGCCAGCAGTGAGTCGACTCCGGTGGAGCAGTTCTTC
TRBJ2-4 | TRBV6-5 | . | CASSYGGGMENIQYF | TGTGCCAGCAGTTACGGGGGAGGAATGGAAAACATTCAGTACTTC
TRBJ1-5 | TRBV28 | TRBD1 | CASSPFRTGGFEPQHF | TGTGCCAGCAGCCCATTTAGGACAGGGGGCTTCGAGCCCCAGCATTTT
TRBJ2-1 | TRBV11-2 | TRBD1 | CASSLVYRQGGNEQFF | TGTGCCAGCAGCTTAGTTTACCGACAGGGGGGGAATGAGCAGTTCTTC
TRBJ2-2 | TRBV5-4 | . | CASSLSYGNTGELFF | TGTGCCAGCAGCTTGTCCTACGGTAACACCGGGGAGCTGTTTTTT
TRBJ1-2 | TRBV28 | . | CASSLPGGSGYTF | TGTGCCAGCAGTTTGCCGGGGGGTTCTGGCTACACCTTC
TRBJ2-7 | TRBV7-9 | TRBD1 | CASSSTGYDLRQYF | TGTGCCAGCAGCTCGACAGGGTATGACCTACGACAGTACTTC
TRBJ2-5 | TRBV27 | . | CASSLRARGLQETQYF | TGTGCCAGCAGTTTAAGGGCTCGCGGACTACAAGAGACCCAGTACTTC
TRBJ2-3 | TRBV5-1 | TRBD1 | CASSETGGITDTQYF | TGCGCCAGCAGCGAGACAGGGGGAATCACAGATACGCAGTATTTT
TRBJ1-2 | TRBV7-9 | TRBD1 | CASSLEGTGAGYGYTF | TGTGCCAGCAGCTTAGAGGGGACAGGGGCCGGCTATGGCTACACCTTC
TRBJ1-2 | TRBV6-5 | . | CASSYLSSGAYGYTF | TGTGCCAGCAGTTACCTCTCGAGTGGGGCTTATGGCTACACCTTC
TRBJ1-1 | TRBV30 | TRBD1 | CAWSDPNRGDFF | TGTGCCTGGAGTGACCCCAACAGGGGGGATTTCTTT
TRBJ1-4 | TRBV7-7 | . | CASSLRPGGNEKLFF | TGTGCCAGCAGCTTGAGACCAGGAGGAAATGAAAAACTGTTTTTT
TRBJ2-3 | TRBV4-1 | TRBD1 | CASSQEQGVGGDTQYF | TGCGCCAGCAGCCAAGAACAGGGGGTGGGTGGAGATACGCAGTATTTT
TRBJ1-2 | TRBV5-1 | . | CASSAAGTYGYTF | TGCGCCAGCAGCGCGGCCGGGACATATGGCTACACCTTC
TRBJ2-1 | TRBV19 | TRBD2 | CASSIVTTSGADRQFF | TGTGCCAGTAGTATAGTAACGACTAGCGGGGCGGACCGACAGTTCTTC
TRBJ2-3 | TRBV7-2 | TRBD2 | CASSFVAGSTDTQYF | TGTGCCAGCAGCTTTGTAGCGGGGAGCACAGATACGCAGTATTTT
TRBJ1-2 | TRBV28 | TRBD1 | CASRLIGTGLGYTF | TGTGCCAGCAGACTGATCGGGACAGGGCTGGGCTACACCTTC
TRBJ2-1 | TRBV27 | TRBD2 | CASSLKLAGYYNEQFF | TGTGCCAGCAGTTTAAAACTAGCGGGGTATTACAATGAGCAGTTCTTC
TRBJ2-7 | TRBV7-2 | TRBD2 | CASSSGLAGGPSSYEQYF | TGTGCCAGCAGCTCCGGACTAGCGGGAGGCCCGTCCTCCTACGAGCAGTACTTC
TRBJ1-4 | TRBV7-2 | . | CASSPGRTLRDEKLFF | TGTGCCAGCAGCCCCGGGAGAACGCTCCGGGATGAAAAACTGTTTTTT
TRBJ2-2 | TRBV7-3 | TRBD2 | CASSSLSGRSNTGELFF | TGTGCCAGCAGCTCACTTAGCGGGAGATCGAACACCGGGGAGCTGTTTTTT
TRBJ2-1 | TRBV5-1 | . | CASSDAAGSKDEQFF | TGCGCCAGCAGCGACGCGGCGGGGTCAAAAGATGAGCAGTTCTTC
TRBJ1-2 | TRBV29-1 | . | CSVEDSVGDGGYTF | TGCAGCGTTGAAGATTCGGTCGGGGATGGGGGCTACACCTTC
TRBJ1-5 | TRBV5-1 | . | CASSLEGQHSNQPQHF | TGCGCCAGCAGCTTGGAAGGACAGCATAGCAATCAGCCCCAGCATTTT
TRBJ2-1 | TRBV15 | TRBD1 | CATSPGQGYNEQFF | TGTGCCACCAGCCCGGGACAGGGATACAATGAGCAGTTCTTC
TRBJ1-3 | TRBV7-9 | TRBD1 | CASSLTGEGGNTIYF | TGTGCCAGCAGCCTGACAGGGGAAGGTGGAAACACCATATATTTT
TRBJ1-5 | TRBV28 | . | CASSFRGGNQPQHF | TGTGCCAGCAGTTTTCGGGGGGGCAATCAGCCCCAGCATTTT
TRBJ2-1 | TRBV27 | TRBD2 | CASRPGGAYNEQFF | TGTGCCAGCAGGCCGGGAGGCGCCTACAATGAGCAGTTCTTC
TRBJ1-2 | TRBV6-5 | TRBD1 | CASSSFTGGDYGYTF | TGTGCCAGCAGTTCCTTTACAGGGGGCGACTATGGCTACACCTTC
TRBJ1-4 | TRBV27 | . | CASSFRRRGWAEKLFF | TGTGCCAGCAGTTTTCGTAGGAGGGGATGGGCAGAAAAACTGTTTTTT
TRBJ2-6 | TRBV11-3 | . | CASSQLSSGANVLTF | TGTGCCAGCAGTCAATTGAGCTCTGGGGCCAACGTCCTGACTTTC
TRBJ2-7 | TRBV19 | . | CASSSTGTYEQYF | TGTGCCAGTAGTTCCACAGGTACCTACGAGCAGTACTTC
TRBJ2-7 | TRBV7-9 | TRBD1 | CASSRTGLDEQYF | TGTGCCAGCAGCCGGACAGGGTTGGACGAGCAGTACTTC
TRBJ2-1 | TRBV5-1 | TRBD2 | CASSLLAGGPNEQFF | TGCGCCAGCAGCTTGTTGGCGGGAGGGCCGAATGAGCAGTTCTTC
TRBJ2-6 | TRBV11-3 | TRBD1 | CASSLQGAGSGANVLTF | TGTGCCAGCAGCTTACAGGGGGCAGGCTCTGGGGCCAACGTCCTGACTTTC